The clone carrying this T cell receptor beta chain was seen a few times. The data were obtained in a study of T-cell reconstitution after alpha-beta-depleted transplantation in children. The V end was cut by 2 bases, the J end by 5 bases, with 22 bases between. The CDR3 is 18 amino acids. Germline V gives CDR1 SGHRS, CDR2 YFSETQ. TCRbeta library construction was performed incorporating unique molecular identifiers. TCRdb called the PCR reads again in MiXCR, with one record for every CDR3 protein. The profile shows 250,000 to 350,000 distinct CDR3 sequences, 9.9% of them singletons. Sequenced material: PBMCs from the stem cell graft donor, taken from the stem cell graft. The chain employs TRBV5-1 and TRBJ1-4, with TRBD1 as a possible D gene (5 bases). The clonotype comes from a human donor who donated a stem cell graft to a child with SCID. CDR3 sequence reads: CASSLTTGQEIANEKLFF. The CDR3 nucleotides read TGCGCCAGCAGCTTAACAACAGGACAAGAAATCGCCAATGAAAAACTGTTTTTT.